This TCR beta chain was captured in a study of T-cell reconstitution after alpha-beta-depleted transplantation in children. Study-level points and caveats: Several patients had high TCRbeta diversity at day 60; it came from surviving recipient T cells and thymic progenitors. T cells produced anew were the main source of T-cell counts and diversity one year after transplant. Several hundred rapidly expanded clones from non-depleted graft cells reportedly supplied alpha-beta T cells about two months post-transplant.

Trimming cost V 3 bases and J 3 bases; bases outside gene matches: 17. The CDR3 extends over 19 amino acids. CDR1 is SGHRS and CDR2 is YFSETQ in the germline V gene. Library preparation (for TCRbeta) was performed with unique molecular identifiers. TCRdb re-analysed the PCR reads in MiXCR, keeping a single row per CDR3 protein. This table holds fewer than 1 million distinct CDR3 sequences, about 16% found once. For this clonotype: The antigen is not known.

V gene TRBV5-1 combines with J gene TRBJ2-7; 11 bases are a match to TRBD2. The TCR sequence derives from a male patient between 10 and 17 years old who had a stem cell transplant for acute lymphoblastic leukemia, so the T cells may come from the graft donor. Here the sequenced sample was PBMCs, mostly from graft donor cells, taken 360 days after TCRalphabeta/CD19-depleted stem cell transplant. CDR3 residues: CASSSRLAGTSGTSYEQYF. The CDR3 DNA reads as TGCGCCAGCAGCTCCCGTCTCGCCGGGACTAGCGGTACCAGCTACGAGCAGTACTTC.